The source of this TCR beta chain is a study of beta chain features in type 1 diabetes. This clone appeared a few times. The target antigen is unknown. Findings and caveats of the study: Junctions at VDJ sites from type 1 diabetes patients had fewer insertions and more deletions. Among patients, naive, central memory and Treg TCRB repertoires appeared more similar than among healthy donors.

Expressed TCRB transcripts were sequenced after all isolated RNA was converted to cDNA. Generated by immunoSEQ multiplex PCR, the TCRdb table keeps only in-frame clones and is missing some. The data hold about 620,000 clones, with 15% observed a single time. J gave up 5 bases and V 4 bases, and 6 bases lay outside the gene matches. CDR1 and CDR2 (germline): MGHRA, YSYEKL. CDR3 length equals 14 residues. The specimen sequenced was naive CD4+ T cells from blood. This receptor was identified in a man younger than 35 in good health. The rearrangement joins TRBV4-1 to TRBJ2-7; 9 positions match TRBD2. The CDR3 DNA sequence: TGCGCCAGCAGCCGGGGACTAGCTGTCCACGAGCAGTACTTC. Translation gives CASSRGLAVHEQYF.